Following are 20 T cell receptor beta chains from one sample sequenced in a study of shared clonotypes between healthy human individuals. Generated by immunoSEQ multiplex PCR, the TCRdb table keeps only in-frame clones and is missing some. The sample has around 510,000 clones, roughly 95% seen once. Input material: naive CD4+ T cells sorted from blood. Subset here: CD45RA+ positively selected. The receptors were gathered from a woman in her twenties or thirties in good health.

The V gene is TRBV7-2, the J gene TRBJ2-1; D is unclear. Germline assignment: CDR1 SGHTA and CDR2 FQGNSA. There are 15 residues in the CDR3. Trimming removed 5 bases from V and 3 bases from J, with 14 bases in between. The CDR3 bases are TGTGCCAGCAGCCAGATGTATGGAAGCTACAATGAGCAGTTCTTC. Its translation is CASSQMYGSYNEQFF.

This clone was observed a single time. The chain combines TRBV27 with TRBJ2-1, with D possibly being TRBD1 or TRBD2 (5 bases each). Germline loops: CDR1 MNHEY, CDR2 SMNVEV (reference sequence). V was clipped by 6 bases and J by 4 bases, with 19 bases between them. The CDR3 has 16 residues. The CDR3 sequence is CASSPIAGTTYNEQFF. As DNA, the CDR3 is TGTGCCAGCAGCCCCATCGCAGGGACGACTTACAATGAGCAGTTCTTC.

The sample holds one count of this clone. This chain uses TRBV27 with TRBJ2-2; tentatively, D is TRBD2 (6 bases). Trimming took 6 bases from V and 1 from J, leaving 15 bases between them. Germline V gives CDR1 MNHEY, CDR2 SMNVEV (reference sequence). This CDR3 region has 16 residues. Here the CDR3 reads CASSHNRDLNTGELFF. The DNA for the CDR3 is TGTGCCAGCAGCCACAACCGGGACTTGAACACCGGGGAGCTGTTTTTT.

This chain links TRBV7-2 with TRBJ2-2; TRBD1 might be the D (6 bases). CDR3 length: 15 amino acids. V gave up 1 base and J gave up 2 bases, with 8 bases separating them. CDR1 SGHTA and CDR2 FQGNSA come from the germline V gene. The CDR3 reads CASSLGQVNTGELFF. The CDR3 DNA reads TGTGCCAGCAGCTTAGGACAGGTCAACACCGGGGAGCTGTTTTTT.

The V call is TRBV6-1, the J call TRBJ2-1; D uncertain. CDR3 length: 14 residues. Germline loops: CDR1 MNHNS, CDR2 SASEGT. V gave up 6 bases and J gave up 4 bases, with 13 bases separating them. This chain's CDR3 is CASRIGGAYNEQFF. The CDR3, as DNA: TGTGCCAGCAGGATCGGCGGAGCATACAATGAGCAGTTCTTC.

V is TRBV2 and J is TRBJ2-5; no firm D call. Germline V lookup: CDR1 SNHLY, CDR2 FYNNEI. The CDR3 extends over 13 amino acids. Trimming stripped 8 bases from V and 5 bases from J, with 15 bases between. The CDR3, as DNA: TGTGCCAGCGCCCTCTGGGTTGCCGAGACCCAGTACTTC. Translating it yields CASALWVAETQYF.

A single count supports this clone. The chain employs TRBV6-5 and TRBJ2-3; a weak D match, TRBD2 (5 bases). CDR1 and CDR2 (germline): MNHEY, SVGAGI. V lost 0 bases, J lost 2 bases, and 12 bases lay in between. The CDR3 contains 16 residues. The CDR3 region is CASSYSVSDFTDTQYF. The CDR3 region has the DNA TGTGCCAGCAGTTACTCGGTTAGCGACTTCACAGATACGCAGTATTTT.

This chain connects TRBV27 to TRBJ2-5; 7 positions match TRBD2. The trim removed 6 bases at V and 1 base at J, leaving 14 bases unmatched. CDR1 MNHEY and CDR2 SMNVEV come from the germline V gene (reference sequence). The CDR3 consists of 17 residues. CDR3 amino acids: CASSPTATSTLQETQYF. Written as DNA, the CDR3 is TGTGCCAGCAGCCCTACCGCGACTAGCACCCTCCAAGAGACCCAGTACTTC.

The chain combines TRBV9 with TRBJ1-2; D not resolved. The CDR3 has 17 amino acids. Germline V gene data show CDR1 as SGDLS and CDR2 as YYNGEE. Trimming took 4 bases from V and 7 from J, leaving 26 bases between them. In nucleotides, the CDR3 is TGTGCCAGCAGCTCCATGGTTGGTGGCAGTCGGTCCGCTGGCTACACCTTC. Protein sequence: CASSSMVGGSRSAGYTF.

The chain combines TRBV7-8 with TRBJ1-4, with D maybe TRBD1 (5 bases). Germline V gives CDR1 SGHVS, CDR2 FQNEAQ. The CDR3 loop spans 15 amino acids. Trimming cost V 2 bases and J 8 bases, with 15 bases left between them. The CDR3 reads CASSLLYSRGEKLFF. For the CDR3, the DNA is TGTGCCAGCAGCTTACTTTATTCCCGGGGGGAAAAACTGTTTTTT.

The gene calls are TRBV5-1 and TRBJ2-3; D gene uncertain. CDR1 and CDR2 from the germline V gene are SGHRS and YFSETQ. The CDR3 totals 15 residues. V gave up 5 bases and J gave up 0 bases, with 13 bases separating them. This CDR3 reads CASRPWYTSTDTQYF. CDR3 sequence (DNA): TGCGCCAGCAGACCATGGTATACAAGCACAGATACGCAGTATTTT.

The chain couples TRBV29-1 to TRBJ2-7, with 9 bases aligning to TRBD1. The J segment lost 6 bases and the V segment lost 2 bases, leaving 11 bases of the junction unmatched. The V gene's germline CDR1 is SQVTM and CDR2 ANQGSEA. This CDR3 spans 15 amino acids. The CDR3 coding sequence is TGCAGCGTTGAATTCCTCTGGACAGGGGTTGGCGAGCAGTACTTC. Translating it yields CSVEFLWTGVGEQYF.

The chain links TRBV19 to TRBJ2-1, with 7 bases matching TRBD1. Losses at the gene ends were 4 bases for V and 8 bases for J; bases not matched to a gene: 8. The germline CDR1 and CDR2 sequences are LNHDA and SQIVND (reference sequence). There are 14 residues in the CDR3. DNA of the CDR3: TGTGCCAGTAGTACAAACAGGGGTCGGCATGAGCAGTTCTTC. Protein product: CASSTNRGRHEQFF.

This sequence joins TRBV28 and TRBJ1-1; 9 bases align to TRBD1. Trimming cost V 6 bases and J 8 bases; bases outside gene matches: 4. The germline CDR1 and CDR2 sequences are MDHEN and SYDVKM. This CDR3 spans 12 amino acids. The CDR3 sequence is CASRQGTGEAFF. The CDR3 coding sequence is TGTGCCAGCAGGCAAGGGACAGGGGAAGCTTTCTTT.

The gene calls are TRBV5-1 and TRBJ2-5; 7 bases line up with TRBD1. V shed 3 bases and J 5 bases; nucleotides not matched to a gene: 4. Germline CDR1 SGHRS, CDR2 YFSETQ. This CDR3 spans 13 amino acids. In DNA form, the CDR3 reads TGCGCCAGCAGCTCCGACAGGGCGGAGACCCAGTACTTC. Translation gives CASSSDRAETQYF.

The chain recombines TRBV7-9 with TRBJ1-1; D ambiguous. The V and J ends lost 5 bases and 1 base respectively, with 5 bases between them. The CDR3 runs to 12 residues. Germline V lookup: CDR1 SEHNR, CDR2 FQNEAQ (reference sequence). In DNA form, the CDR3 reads TGTGCCAGCAGCCACGGGAACACTGAAGCTTTCTTT. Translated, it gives CASSHGNTEAFF.

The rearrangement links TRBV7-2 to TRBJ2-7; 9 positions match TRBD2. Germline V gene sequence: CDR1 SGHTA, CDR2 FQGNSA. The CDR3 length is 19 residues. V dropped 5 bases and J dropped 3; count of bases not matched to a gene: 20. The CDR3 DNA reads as TGTGCCAGCAGCCGAAGCCCCTTTTGGGCGGGAGGGGGGGACTACGAGCAGTACTTC. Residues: CASSRSPFWAGGGDYEQYF.

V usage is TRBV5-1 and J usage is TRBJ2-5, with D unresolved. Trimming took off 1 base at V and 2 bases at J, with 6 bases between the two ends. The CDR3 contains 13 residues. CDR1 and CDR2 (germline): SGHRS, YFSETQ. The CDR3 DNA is TGCGCCAGCAGCTTGTCTCCTCAAGAGACCCAGTACTTC. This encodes CASSLSPQETQYF. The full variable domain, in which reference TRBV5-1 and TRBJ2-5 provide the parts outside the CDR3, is KAGVTQTPRYLIKTRGQQVTLSCSPISGHRSVSWYQQTPGQGLQFLFEYFSETQRNKGNFPGRFSGRQFSNSRSEMNVSTLELGDSALYLCASSLSPQETQYFGPGTRLLVL.

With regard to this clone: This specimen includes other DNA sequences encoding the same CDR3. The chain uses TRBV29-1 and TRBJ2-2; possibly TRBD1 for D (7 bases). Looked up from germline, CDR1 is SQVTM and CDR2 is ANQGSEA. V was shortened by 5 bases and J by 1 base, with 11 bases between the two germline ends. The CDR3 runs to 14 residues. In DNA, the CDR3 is TGCAGCGTTTACAGGGGAGGGAACACCGGGGAGCTGTTTTTT. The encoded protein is CSVYRGGNTGELFF.

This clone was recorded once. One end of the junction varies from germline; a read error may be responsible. CDR3 sequence (DNA): TGTGCCTGCAGTACAGGGGACTATTCCTACGAGCAGTACTTC. This gives the protein CACSTGDYSYEQYF. V is TRBV6-5 and J is TRBJ2-7, with D tentatively TRBD1 or TRBD2 (7 bases each). Germline CDR1 MNHEY, CDR2 SVGAGI. The CDR3 totals 14 residues.